This is a list of T cell receptor beta chains from one sample in a study of tumor-infiltrating lymphocytes in primary liver carcinoma. TCRdb itself ran the multiplex PCR reads through MiXCR, one entry per CDR3 protein. The table records about 100,000 distinct CDR3 sequences, more than 65% of them present only once. Source material: liver tumor tissue from sampling region 5. The receptors here all came from a woman aged 60-75 years with primary liver carcinoma and hepatitis B virus infection. CDR3s include the opening cysteine and the closing phenylalanine or tryptophan. The D gene is left open where the match is weak. Clone size is stated in some rows and not others, as once, few, many or a class when expanded.

d_gene	j_gene	v_gene	abundance	CDR3nt	CDR3aa
TRBD2	TRBJ2-3	TRBV6-1	many	TGTGCCAGCATCGGAGTAGCGGGAGGGGCGGATACGCAGTATTTT	CASIGVAGGADTQYF
.	TRBJ1-1	TRBV11-2	.	TGTGCCAGCAGCTATAGACAAGGCTGGAACACTGAAGCTCTCTTT	CASSYRQGWNTEALF
.	TRBJ2-5	TRBV29-1	once	TGCAGCGTTGAAAGGCAGAGGGACCGGCGACCGCTCGAGGCCCAGTACTTT	CSVERQRDRRPLEAQYF
.	TRBJ2-7	TRBV4-2	.	TGTGCCAGCAGCCCACGGGGTAGCTCCTACAACGAGCAGTACTTC	CASSPRGSSYNEQYF
TRBD2	TRBJ2-7	TRBV28	few	TGTGCCAGCAGCACCACTAGCGGGGACTCCTACGAGCAGTACTTC	CASSTTSGDSYEQYF
TRBD1	TRBJ1-6	TRBV6-1	many	TGTGCCGGCAGGACAGGAAATTCACCCCTCCACTTT	CAGRTGNSPLHF
.	TRBJ2-3	TRBV5-1	few	TGCGCCAGCAGCTTGGGCGGGCCCACAGATACGCAGTATTTT	CASSLGGPTDTQYF
TRBD2	TRBJ2-7	TRBV5-4	.	TGTGCCAGCAGCTTGGTTGGCGGGAGGAGGTACAAGCAGTACTTC	CASSLVGGRRYKQYF
.	TRBJ1-5	TRBV29-1	.	TGCAGCCTGACTAGCGCCGAAGATACGCAGCATTTT	CSLTSAEDTQHF
.	TRBJ2-5	TRBV12-3/TRBV12-4	once	TGTGCCAGCGGGAGGCTAACGCAAGAGACTCAGTACTTC	CASGRLTQETQYF
TRBD2	TRBJ2-1	TRBV5-1	.	TGTGCCAGCAGCTTGGGAGGGAACTCCTACAATGAGCAGTTCTTC	CASSLGGNSYNEQFF
.	TRBJ1-3	TRBV4-1	.	TGCGCCAGCAGCCAGATGCCAGGGGCCTCTGGAAACGCCATATATTTT	CASSQMPGASGNAIYF
.	TRBJ1-1	TRBV28	few	TGTGCCAGCGCTTCGGCAGGGGATTATACTGAAGCTTTCTTT	CASASAGDYTEAFF